This is a list of T cell receptor beta chains from one sample in a study of somatic mutations in cytotoxic T cells in rheumatoid arthritis. The repertoire was sequenced with immunoSEQ multiplex PCR; TCRdb's copy has only in-frame clones and lacks some. The sample lists tens of thousands of clones, approximately 80% occurring once. The material sequenced was CD8+ T cells sorted from blood. Receptor source: a man in his forties in good health. Each CDR3 is given without its conserved first and last residue. Clone size is given for some rows only: seen once, a few or many times, or a class if the clone is expanded.

size	J	V	CDR3
-	TRBJ2-5	TRBV6-4	ASSEIGLAGETQY
-	TRBJ2-5	TRBV4-3	ASSAGTSGQETQY
-	TRBJ2-1	TRBV11-3	ASSRGTAGEQF
-	TRBJ2-7	TRBV27	ASRGTALYEQY
-	TRBJ2-6	TRBV14	ASSQPGQGISGANVLT
-	TRBJ1-3	TRBV6-8	ASSYGAGGNTIY
-	TRBJ2-7	TRBV2	ASSPDNYEQY
few	TRBJ2-3	TRBV7-9	ASRRGPEDTQY
-	TRBJ2-2	TRBV7-7	ASSASGTGNTGELF
-	TRBJ2-1	TRBV4-1	ASQDRAGGREQF
-	TRBJ2-5	TRBV6-1	ASSEDTQETQY
once	TRBJ2-1	TRBV27	ASSLAPWASGDFNEQF